Listed below are T cell receptor beta chains from one sample, sequenced in a study of cytomegalovirus exposure and HLA in healthy donors. The repertoire was sequenced with immunoSEQ multiplex PCR; TCRdb's copy has only in-frame clones and lacks some. The sample consists of about 170,000 clones, more than 70% of them appearing once. Input material: PBMCs. The receptors derive from a woman in her forties or fifties in good health and CMV-seropositive. CDR3s include the opening cysteine and the closing phenylalanine or tryptophan. The D gene is left open where the match is weak. Clone sizes are given selectively: once, few, many, or a class where the clone is expanded.

d_call	j_call	clone_size	v_call	cdr3_aa	cdr3_nt
NA	TRBJ1-4	NA	TRBV7-2	CASSPGPNEKLFF	TGTGCCAGCAGCCCAGGGCCTAATGAAAAACTGTTTTTT
TRBD2	TRBJ2-3	once	TRBV13	CASSLERESSFTDTQYF	TGTGCCAGCAGCTTGGAGCGGGAGTCATCTTTCACAGATACGCAGTATTTT
TRBD2	TRBJ2-7	NA	TRBV6-5	CASSRGTMTYEQYF	TGTGCCAGCAGTCGCGGGACTATGACCTACGAGCAGTACTTC
TRBD1	TRBJ1-5	NA	TRBV19	CATTPLQGADQPQHF	TGTGCCACCACCCCTCTACAGGGGGCAGATCAGCCCCAGCATTTT
NA	TRBJ1-1	NA	TRBV10-2	CASTYRDNTEAFF	TGCGCCAGCACATACAGAGATAACACTGAAGCTTTCTTT
NA	TRBJ2-1	NA	TRBV10-3	CAISEFGVSSYNEQFF	TGTGCCATCAGTGAGTTCGGGGTCAGCTCCTACAATGAGCAGTTCTTC
TRBD2	TRBJ2-5	NA	TRBV28	CASSSAGVRETQYF	TGTGCCAGCAGTTCGGCGGGAGTGAGAGAGACCCAGTACTTC
NA	TRBJ2-7	NA	TRBV15	CATSRSGVVGEQYF	TGTGCCACCAGCAGATCGGGGGTTGTTGGCGAGCAGTACTTC
NA	TRBJ1-1	NA	TRBV29-1	CSVRQSINTEAFF	TGCAGCGTCCGACAGAGCATAAACACTGAAGCTTTCTTT
NA	TRBJ2-5	NA	TRBV28	CASSLGQQETQYF	TGTGCCAGCAGTTTAGGCCAGCAAGAGACCCAGTACTTC
TRBD2	TRBJ2-7	NA	TRBV7-3	CASSLLAGLYEQYF	TGTGCCAGCAGCTTACTAGCGGGACTCTACGAGCAGTACTTC
TRBD1	TRBJ2-5	NA	TRBV7-2	CASSLGGGRGQETQYF	TGTGCCAGCAGCTTAGGAGGGGGCAGGGGGCAGGAGACCCAGTACTTC
NA	TRBJ1-2	few	TRBV7-2	CASSLVQGGGYTF	TGTGCCAGCAGCTTAGTACAGGGAGGGGGCTACACCTTC
TRBD1	TRBJ2-7	NA	TRBV4-2	CASSPRTGDSFYEQYF	TGTGCCAGCAGCCCTCGGACAGGCGATAGCTTCTACGAGCAGTACTTC
TRBD2	TRBJ2-5	once	TRBV9	CASSAGASGGASETQYF	TGTGCCAGCAGCGCCGGGGCTAGCGGGGGGGCCTCTGAGACCCAGTACTTC